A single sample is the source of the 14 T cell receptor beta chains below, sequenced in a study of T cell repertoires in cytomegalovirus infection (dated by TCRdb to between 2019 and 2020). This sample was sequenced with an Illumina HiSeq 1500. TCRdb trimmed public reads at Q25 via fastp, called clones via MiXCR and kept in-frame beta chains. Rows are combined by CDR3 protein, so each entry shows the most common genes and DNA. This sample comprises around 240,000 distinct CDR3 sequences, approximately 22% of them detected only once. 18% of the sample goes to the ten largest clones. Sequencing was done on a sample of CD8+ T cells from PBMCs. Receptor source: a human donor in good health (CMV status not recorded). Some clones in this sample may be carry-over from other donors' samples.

This CDR3 is CASSTTTPGVLWETQYF. CDR3 DNA: TGTGCCAGCAGTACGACCACACCCGGGGTTCTCTGGGAGACCCAGTACTTC. The chain carries TRBV28 and TRBJ2-5, with a possible D match to TRBD2 (5 bases). The CDR3 is 17 residues long. With 5 bases removed from V and 5 bases from J, the gap between germline ends came to 24 bases. Germline CDR1 MDHEN, CDR2 SYDVKM. The entire variable domain, with the rest obtained from reference TRBV28 and TRBJ2-5, is as follows: DVKVTQSSRYLVKRTGEKVFLECVQDMDHENMFWYRQDPGLGLRLIYFSYDVKMKEKGDIPEGYSVSREKKERFSLILESASTNQTSMYLCASSTTTPGVLWETQYFGPGTRLLVL.

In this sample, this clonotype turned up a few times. The CDR3 protein is CASSERTGELFF. The CDR3 DNA follows: TGTGCCAGCAGTGAACGCACCGGGGAGCTGTTTTTT. The V gene is TRBV6-1, the J gene TRBJ2-2, with D unresolved. The V and J ends lost 2 bases and 4 bases respectively, with 2 bases between them. The CDR3 loop spans 12 amino acids. Germline lookup yields CDR1 MNHNS and CDR2 SASEGT.

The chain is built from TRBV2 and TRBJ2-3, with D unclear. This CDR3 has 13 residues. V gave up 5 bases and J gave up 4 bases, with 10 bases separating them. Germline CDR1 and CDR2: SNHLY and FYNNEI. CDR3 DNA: TGTGCCAGCAGTCTGGAGTGGGCAGATACGCAGTATTTT. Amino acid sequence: CASSLEWADTQYF.

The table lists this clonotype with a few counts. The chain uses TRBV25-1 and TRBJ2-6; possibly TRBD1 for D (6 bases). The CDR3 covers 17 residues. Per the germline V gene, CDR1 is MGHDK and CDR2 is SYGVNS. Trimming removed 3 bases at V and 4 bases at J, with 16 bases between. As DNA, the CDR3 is TGTGCCAGCAGTGATTTTACACAGGGCTCAGGGGCCAACGTCCTGACTTTC. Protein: CASSDFTQGSGANVLTF.

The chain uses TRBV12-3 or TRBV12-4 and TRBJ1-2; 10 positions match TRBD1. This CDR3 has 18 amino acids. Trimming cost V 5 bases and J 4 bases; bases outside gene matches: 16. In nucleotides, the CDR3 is TGTGCCAGCAGTACCCGGGAGGGACAGGGGCTACCATTCTATGGCTACACCTTC. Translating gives CASSTREGQGLPFYGYTF.

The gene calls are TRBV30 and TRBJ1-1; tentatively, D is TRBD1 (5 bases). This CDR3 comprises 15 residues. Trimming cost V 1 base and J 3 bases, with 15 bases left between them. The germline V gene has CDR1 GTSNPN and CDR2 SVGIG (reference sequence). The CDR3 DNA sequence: TGTGCCTGGAGTGACACTCCCCGGGGGTACACTGAAGCTTTCTTT. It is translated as CAWSDTPRGYTEAFF.

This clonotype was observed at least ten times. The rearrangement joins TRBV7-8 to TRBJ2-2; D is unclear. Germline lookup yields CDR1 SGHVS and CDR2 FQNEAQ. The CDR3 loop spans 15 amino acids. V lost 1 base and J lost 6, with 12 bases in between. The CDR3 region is CASSLVWVTPGELFF. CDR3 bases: TGTGCCAGCAGCTTAGTTTGGGTTACCCCCGGGGAGCTGTTTTTT.

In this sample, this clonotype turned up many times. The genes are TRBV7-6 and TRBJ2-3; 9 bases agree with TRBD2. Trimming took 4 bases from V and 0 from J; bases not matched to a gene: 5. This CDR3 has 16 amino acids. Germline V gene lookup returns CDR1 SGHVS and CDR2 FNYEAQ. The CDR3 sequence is CASSSSGGPSTDTQYF. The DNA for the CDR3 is TGTGCCAGCAGCTCAAGCGGGGGGCCTAGCACAGATACGCAGTATTTT.

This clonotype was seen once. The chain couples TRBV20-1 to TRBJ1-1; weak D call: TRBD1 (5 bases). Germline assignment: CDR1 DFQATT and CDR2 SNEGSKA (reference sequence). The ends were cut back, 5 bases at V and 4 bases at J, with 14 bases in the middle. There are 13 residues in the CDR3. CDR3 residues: CSAQGPSITEAFF. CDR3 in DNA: TGCAGTGCTCAGGGCCCTTCCATCACTGAAGCTTTCTTT.

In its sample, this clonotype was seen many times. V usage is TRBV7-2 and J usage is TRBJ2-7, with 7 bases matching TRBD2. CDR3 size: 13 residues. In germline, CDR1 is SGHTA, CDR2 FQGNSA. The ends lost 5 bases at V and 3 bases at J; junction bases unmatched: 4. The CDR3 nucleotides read TGTGCCAGCAGCCAAAGCGGGGACTACGAGCAGTACTTC. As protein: CASSQSGDYEQYF.

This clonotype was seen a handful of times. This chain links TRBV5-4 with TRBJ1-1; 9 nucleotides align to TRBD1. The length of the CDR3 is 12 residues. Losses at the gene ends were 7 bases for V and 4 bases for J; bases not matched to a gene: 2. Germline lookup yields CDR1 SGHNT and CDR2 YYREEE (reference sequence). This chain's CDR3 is CASGQGSTEAFF. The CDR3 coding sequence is TGTGCCAGCGGACAGGGGAGCACTGAAGCTTTCTTT.

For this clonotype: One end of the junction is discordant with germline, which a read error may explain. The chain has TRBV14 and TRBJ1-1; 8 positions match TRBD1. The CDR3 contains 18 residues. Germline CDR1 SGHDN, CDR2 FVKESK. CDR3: CASGQEDTGTGGGTEAFF. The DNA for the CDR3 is TGTGCCAGCGGCCAAGAAGACACGGGCACAGGGGGAGGCACTGAAGCTTTCTTT.

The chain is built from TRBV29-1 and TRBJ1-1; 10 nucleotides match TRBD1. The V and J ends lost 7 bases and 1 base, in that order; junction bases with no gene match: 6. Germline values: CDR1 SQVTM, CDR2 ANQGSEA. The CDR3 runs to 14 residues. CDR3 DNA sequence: TGCAGCGGAGACAGGGGGCAGGGGAACACTGAAGCTTTCTTT. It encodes CSGDRGQGNTEAFF.

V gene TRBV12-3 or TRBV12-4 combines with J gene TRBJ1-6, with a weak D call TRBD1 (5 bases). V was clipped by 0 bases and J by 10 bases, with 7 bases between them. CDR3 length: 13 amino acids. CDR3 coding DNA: TGTGCCAGCAGTTTAGCCCGGGGCTCACCCCTCCACTTT. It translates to CASSLARGSPLHF.